The rows below give T cell receptor beta chains drawn from one sample of a study of radiotherapy plus CTLA-4 blockade in lung cancer. Clones were read by immunoSEQ multiplex PCR, and TCRdb kept only the in-frame ones, dropping some. Of 85,000 to 90,000 clones listed, about two thirds are singletons. The sequences come from peripheral blood, collected from a patient treated with radiotherapy plus ipilimumab. All receptors come from a human donor with non-small cell lung cancer that progressed on radiotherapy plus ipilimumab. CDR3s include the opening cysteine and the closing phenylalanine or tryptophan. Fields, in order: V gene, J gene, clone size, D gene, CDR3 DNA, CDR3 protein. The D gene is left open where the match is weak. Some rows have no size entry. The others give once, few or many, or a class for an expanded clone.

v_call: TRBV9
j_call: TRBJ1-2
clone_size: NA
d_call: TRBD1
cdr3_nt: TGTGCCAGCACCCCCTCCGGGACAGGCGGCCTTTTGGGAGGCTACACCTTC
cdr3_aa: CASTPSGTGGLLGGYTF

v_call: TRBV9
j_call: TRBJ2-1
clone_size: NA
d_call: TRBD2
cdr3_nt: TGTGCCAGCAGCGTAGGGGGAGGACTAGCGGGACGGGAGCAGTTCTTC
cdr3_aa: CASSVGGGLAGREQFF

v_call: TRBV25-1
j_call: TRBJ1-2
clone_size: NA
d_call: NA
cdr3_nt: TGTGCCAGCAGTGTTACAGGGTCTGGCTACACCTTC
cdr3_aa: CASSVTGSGYTF

v_call: TRBV28
j_call: TRBJ1-5
clone_size: NA
d_call: TRBD1
cdr3_nt: TGTGCCAGCAGTTTACTGACAGGGGGCGGGCAGCCCCAGCATTTT
cdr3_aa: CASSLLTGGGQPQHF

v_call: TRBV7-9
j_call: TRBJ2-7
clone_size: NA
d_call: NA
cdr3_nt: TGTGCCAGCAGCCCTCACAGGGACGAGCAGTACTTC
cdr3_aa: CASSPHRDEQYF

v_call: TRBV4-1
j_call: TRBJ1-5
clone_size: few
d_call: NA
cdr3_nt: TGCGCCAGCAGCCTTGGCGGGGATCAGCCCCAGCATTTT
cdr3_aa: CASSLGGDQPQHF

v_call: TRBV9
j_call: TRBJ1-2
clone_size: NA
d_call: TRBD1
cdr3_nt: TGTGCCAGCACTCCATCCACCGGGACAGAAGGCGGCTACACCTTC
cdr3_aa: CASTPSTGTEGGYTF

v_call: TRBV6-5
j_call: TRBJ1-5
clone_size: few
d_call: NA
cdr3_nt: TGTGCCAGCAGTTCCGGACAGCAGCCCCAGCATTTT
cdr3_aa: CASSSGQQPQHF

v_call: TRBV28
j_call: TRBJ1-1
clone_size: NA
d_call: TRBD1
cdr3_nt: TGTGCCAGCAGTTTAGGTGCCGGGACAGGGAACACTGAAGCTTTCTTT
cdr3_aa: CASSLGAGTGNTEAFF

v_call: TRBV28
j_call: TRBJ1-1
clone_size: few
d_call: NA
cdr3_nt: TGTGCCAGCAGTTTCCGGGGAGGAGCTGAAGCTTTCTTT
cdr3_aa: CASSFRGGAEAFF

v_call: TRBV7-6
j_call: TRBJ2-2
clone_size: NA
d_call: TRBD2
cdr3_nt: TGTGCCAGCAGCTTAAAACTAGCGGGAGGATGGGGGGAGCTGTTTTTT
cdr3_aa: CASSLKLAGGWGELFF

v_call: TRBV11-2
j_call: TRBJ2-7
clone_size: NA
d_call: NA
cdr3_nt: TGTGCCAGCAGCTTGGTCGGGCCCTACGAGCAGTACTTC
cdr3_aa: CASSLVGPYEQYF

v_call: TRBV5-1
j_call: TRBJ2-6
clone_size: few
d_call: NA
cdr3_nt: TGCGCCAGCAGTCCCACCGGGACCCCGAGCTCTGGGGCCAACGTCCTGACTTTC
cdr3_aa: CASSPTGTPSSGANVLTF

v_call: TRBV28
j_call: TRBJ2-1
clone_size: NA
d_call: NA
cdr3_nt: TGTGCCAGCAGTTTATCAGGAGAGGGGCTAGCCTACAATGAGCAGTTCTTC
cdr3_aa: CASSLSGEGLAYNEQFF

v_call: TRBV6-1
j_call: TRBJ1-1
clone_size: NA
d_call: NA
cdr3_nt: TGTGCCAGCAGTGAATCTGGAGGGATCACTGAAGCTTTCTTT
cdr3_aa: CASSESGGITEAFF

v_call: TRBV30
j_call: TRBJ1-3
clone_size: NA
d_call: NA
cdr3_nt: TGTGCCTGGGGCTCGAAGGCTTCTGGAAACACCATATATTTT
cdr3_aa: CAWGSKASGNTIYF

v_call: TRBV4-1
j_call: TRBJ1-4
clone_size: NA
d_call: NA
cdr3_nt: TGCGCCAGCAGCTTGCCGGGACCCTCTCGGGAAAAACTGTTTTTT
cdr3_aa: CASSLPGPSREKLFF

v_call: TRBV10-2
j_call: TRBJ2-7
clone_size: NA
d_call: NA
cdr3_nt: TGCGCCAGCAGTGTAGGCTTCTCCACCTACGAGCAGTACTTC
cdr3_aa: CASSVGFSTYEQYF

v_call: TRBV6-5
j_call: TRBJ2-7
clone_size: NA
d_call: NA
cdr3_nt: TGTGCCAGCAGTGATCTGGCGGGATGGGAGCAGTACTTC
cdr3_aa: CASSDLAGWEQYF

v_call: TRBV13
j_call: TRBJ1-1
clone_size: once
d_call: NA
cdr3_nt: TGTGCCAGCAGGGAGGACGGCGAGAACACTGAAGCTTTCTTT
cdr3_aa: CASREDGENTEAFF

v_call: TRBV27
j_call: TRBJ2-5
clone_size: few
d_call: NA
cdr3_nt: TGTGCCAGCAGTTTAGAGGGCGGCCAAGAGACCCAGTACTTC
cdr3_aa: CASSLEGGQETQYF

v_call: TRBV7-8
j_call: TRBJ2-1
clone_size: NA
d_call: NA
cdr3_nt: TGTGCCAGCAGCTTATCCCCACAGGGCGCCAATGAGCAGTTCTTC
cdr3_aa: CASSLSPQGANEQFF